These 21 T cell receptor beta chains originate from one sample sequenced in a study of T-cell reconstitution after alpha-beta-depleted transplantation in children. Unique molecular identifiers were used in preparing the TCRbeta library. MiXCR, run by TCRdb on the PCR reads, gives a single entry per CDR3 protein. The data hold about 610,000 distinct CDR3 sequences, with 10% observed a single time. Sequencing used PBMCs from the stem cell graft donor, obtained from the stem cell graft. These receptors all stem from a human donor who donated a stem cell graft to a child with acute myeloid leukemia.

J is TRBJ2-6 and V is TRBV6-2 or TRBV6-3, with D uncertain. The CDR3 is 13 amino acids. Germline V gives CDR1 MNHEY, CDR2 SVGEGT. V dropped 2 bases and J dropped 5 bases, with 4 bases sitting between them. The CDR3 region has the DNA TGTGCCAGCAGTTACCTTCGGGCCAACGTCCTGACTTTC. As protein: CASSYLRANVLTF.

The chain links TRBV7-3 to TRBJ1-1; no clear D gene. Germline V gene data show CDR1 as SGHTA and CDR2 as FQGTGA. The CDR3 runs 15 residues. Trimming removed 1 base at V and 1 base at J, with 10 bases between. The chain's CDR3 is CASSLMGPGNTEAFF. CDR3 coding DNA: TGTGCCAGCAGCTTAATGGGCCCAGGGAACACTGAAGCTTTCTTT.

This clonotype occurred many times. The chain combines TRBV29-1 with TRBJ1-2, with unresolved D. The CDR3 contains 11 residues. The germline CDR1 and CDR2 sequences are SQVTM and ANQGSEA. The V end was cut by 4 bases, the J end by 6 bases, with 9 bases between. CDR3: CSVAGVDGYTF. CDR3 sequence (DNA): TGCAGCGTTGCAGGCGTCGATGGCTACACCTTC.

The rearrangement uses TRBV28 and TRBJ2-3, with TRBD2 identical over 7 bases. The J segment lost 0 bases and the V segment lost 5 bases, leaving 8 bases of the junction unmatched. CDR1 is MDHEN and CDR2 is SYDVKM in the germline V gene. The CDR3 spans 16 residues. The CDR3 nucleotides read TGTGCCAGCAGTAAGCGGACTAGGCTTAGCACAGATACGCAGTATTTT. Encoded protein: CASSKRTRLSTDTQYF.

This clonotype was counted only a few times. The chain links TRBV12-3 or TRBV12-4 to TRBJ2-7; D gene unclear. The CDR3 runs 15 residues. V was trimmed by 5 bases and J by 0 bases, leaving 14 bases between them. In nucleotides, the CDR3 is TGTGCCAGCAGTACGGACCGCTTAAGCTCCTACGAGCAGTACTTC. It encodes CASSTDRLSSYEQYF.

In its sample, this clonotype was seen a few times. The chain employs TRBV30 and TRBJ1-1; D not resolved. Germline V gives CDR1 GTSNPN, CDR2 SVGIG (reference sequence). The CDR3 is 13 amino acids. V was pared by 4 bases and J by 1 base, with 10 bases between. The DNA of the CDR3 is TGTGCCTGGACAGTGGCGTGGAACACTGAAGCTTTCTTT. Amino acid sequence: CAWTVAWNTEAFF.

On this clonotype: One junction end disagrees with the germline gene, perhaps due to a read error. The chain joins TRBV6-2 or TRBV6-3 to TRBJ1-2, with no clear D. This CDR3 comprises 13 residues. CDR1 and CDR2 (germline): MNHEY, SVGEGT. The CDR3 coding sequence is TGTGCCAGCAGTTACTTGGAGTCCTATCGCTACACCTTC. Protein product: CASSYLESYRYTF.

This chain links TRBV27 with TRBJ1-5, with 11 nucleotides matching TRBD1. CDR1 MNHEY and CDR2 SMNVEV come from the germline V gene (reference sequence). After removal of 3 bases from V and 2 bases from J, the junction contained 18 bases not matched to a gene. CDR3 length: 21 amino acids. The CDR3 protein is CASSFRLIPGQGAKGNQPQHF. DNA for the CDR3: TGTGCCAGCAGTTTTCGCCTCATTCCAGGACAGGGGGCTAAGGGCAATCAGCCCCAGCATTTT.

The rearrangement links TRBV29-1 to TRBJ1-3, with a weak D call TRBD1 (6 bases). CDR3 length: 14 residues. With 7 bases removed from V and 2 bases from J, the gap between germline ends came to 15 bases. The germline gives CDR1 SQVTM, CDR2 ANQGSEA. CDR3 DNA sequence: TGCAGCGCCAGGGGTATAGGTGCTGGAAACACCATATATTTT. It codes for CSARGIGAGNTIYF.

This clonotype was detected ten times or more. This chain connects TRBV6-5 to TRBJ2-3; possible D gene TRBD2, 5 bases. V was pared by 2 bases and J by 4 bases, with 7 bases between. Germline CDR1 and CDR2: MNHEY and SVGAGI. The CDR3 extends over 13 amino acids. The CDR3 loop is CASSYADSDTQYF. The CDR3 DNA reads as TGTGCCAGCAGTTACGCGGACTCAGATACGCAGTATTTT.

This clonotype was counted only a few times. The chain joins TRBV29-1 to TRBJ2-5; D is ambiguous. The CDR3 consists of 14 residues. Germline V gene lookup returns CDR1 SQVTM and CDR2 ANQGSEA. V gave up 5 bases and J gave up 1 base, with 14 bases separating them. CDR3: CSVWKYGGQETQYF. DNA for the CDR3: TGCAGCGTTTGGAAGTACGGTGGCCAAGAGACCCAGTACTTC.

This clonotype appeared many times. This chain connects TRBV29-1 to TRBJ2-2; D not resolved. CDR1 and CDR2 from the germline V gene are SQVTM and ANQGSEA. The CDR3 spans 15 residues. Between the trimmed V and J ends, which lost 6 bases and 1 base, there was a span of 15 bases. CDR3 sequence: CSVRSPPGNTGELFF. The CDR3 DNA follows: TGCAGCGTCCGAAGCCCCCCTGGGAACACCGGGGAGCTGTTTTTT.

The sample holds a few counts of this clonotype. V is TRBV20-1 and J is TRBJ2-1; 7 bases map to TRBD2. Unmatched junction bases numbered 6, after V lost 3 bases and J lost 4 bases. The CDR3 contains 14 residues. Germline V gene sequence: CDR1 DFQATT, CDR2 SNEGSKA (reference sequence). The CDR3 coding sequence is TGCAGTGCTAGTTTCAGCGGGGAATACAATGAGCAGTTCTTC. This codes for CSASFSGEYNEQFF.

In this sample, this clonotype turned up many times. V gene TRBV11-2 combines with J gene TRBJ2-7, with D tentatively TRBD2 (5 bases). Germline CDR1 SGHAT, CDR2 FQNNGV. The germline V and J ends were trimmed by 3 bases and 1 base, with 7 bases remaining between them. The CDR3 is made up of 13 amino acids. This CDR3 reads CASSFLASYEQYF. The CDR3 DNA is TGTGCCAGCAGCTTTCTAGCATCCTACGAGCAGTACTTC.

This clonotype has a count of ten or more. This sequence joins TRBV29-1 and TRBJ1-1; D perhaps matches TRBD1 (6 bases). Germline CDR1 is SQVTM and CDR2 is ANQGSEA. The V end lost 6 bases, the J end lost 0 bases, and 11 bases lay between the germline ends. The CDR3 has 13 amino acids. CDR3 DNA sequence: TGCAGCGTCGGGACATCTATGAACACTGAAGCTTTCTTT. Its protein is CSVGTSMNTEAFF.

This clonotype was observed at least ten times. The J gene is TRBJ2-1, the V gene TRBV12-5, with 10 bases aligning to TRBD2. CDR1 is LGHNT and CDR2 is FRNRAP in the germline V gene. The V segment lost 4 bases and the J segment 8 bases; nucleotides outside the gene matches: 8. The CDR3 loop spans 15 amino acids. CDR3 protein: CASGSASGSVYEQFF. CDR3 nucleotides: TGTGCTAGTGGTTCAGCTAGCGGGAGTGTCTATGAGCAGTTCTTC.

This clonotype was found a few times. The V and J genes are TRBV12-3 or TRBV12-4 and TRBJ2-2, with D maybe TRBD2 (6 bases). V was shortened by 5 bases and J by 4 bases, with 11 bases between the two germline ends. The CDR3 contains 14 residues. CDR3 region: CASSTRGSTGELFF. The CDR3 nucleotides are TGTGCCAGCAGTACTCGGGGGTCCACCGGGGAGCTGTTTTTT.

This clonotype appeared many times. The chain combines TRBV5-1 with TRBJ1-3; TRBD1 agrees at 7 bases. This CDR3 spans 17 amino acids. Germline lookup yields CDR1 SGHRS and CDR2 YFSETQ. J was trimmed by 0 bases and V by 1 base; bases with no gene match: 7. The CDR3, as DNA: TGCGCCAGCAGCTTGTTTGGGACAGCAGCCTCTGGAAACACCATATATTTT. It codes for CASSLFGTAASGNTIYF.

This chain uses TRBV7-2 with TRBJ1-3; a possible D gene is TRBD1 (6 bases). There are 15 residues in the CDR3. Germline CDR1 and CDR2: SGHTA and FQGNSA. V lost 4 bases and J 1 base, leaving 11 bases between the germline ends. As DNA, the CDR3 is TGTGCCAGCAGCTCTCACAGGGAATCTGGAAACACCATATATTTT. It yields the protein CASSSHRESGNTIYF.

J is TRBJ2-5 and V is TRBV12-3 or TRBV12-4; 7 nucleotides agree with TRBD2. V was clipped by 4 bases and J by 4 bases; unmatched bases: 12. The CDR3 totals 16 residues. CDR3 DNA sequence: TGTGCCAGCAGTTATGGCCCCCGGGGGAGGGGAGAGACCCAGTACTTC. It is translated as CASSYGPRGRGETQYF.

The chain is built from TRBV12-3 or TRBV12-4 and TRBJ1-5; D ambiguous. The CDR3 extends over 11 amino acids. The germline V and J ends were trimmed by 6 bases and 7 bases, with 7 bases remaining between them. The CDR3 region is CASSAEQPQHF. CDR3 DNA sequence: TGTGCCAGCAGCGCTGAACAGCCCCAGCATTTT.